A single T cell receptor (beta chain) is shown here with its context. Possible read error: a much larger clone is one base away. No conserved phenylalanine or tryptophan ends this CDR3, so it is likely a read error. Each diagnosis was determined on the basis of clinical symptoms, serum thyroxine, TRAb, thyroid ultrasound and orbital computed tomography. The CDR3 extends over 16 amino acids. CDR1 SGHDN and CDR2 FVKESK come from the germline V gene. V lost 0 bases and J lost 4, with 10 bases in between. This sample was included in a study of Graves' ophthalmopathy and Graves' hyperthyroidism. Amplified TCR beta CDR3 regions were obtained using RNA transcripts as template. The authors performed first-round RT-PCR with HTBI primers and then a second-round multiplex PCR. TCRdb re-derived calls from the multiplex PCR reads in MiXCR, one entry per CDR3 protein. The table lists about 590,000 distinct CDR3 sequences, 35% to 40% of them singletons, with around 4.6% in the top ten.

Sequencing was performed on peripheral blood or thyroid tissue (not recorded which). The receptor was derived from an adult man with Graves' hyperthyroidism. The chain links TRBV14 to TRBJ1-6, with D maybe TRBD1 (5 bases). The CDR3 DNA reads TGTGCCAGCAGCCAAGAATCGGGGGTTTATAATTCACCCCTCCACCTT. It codes for CASSQESGVYNSPLHL.